Listed below are T cell receptor beta chains from one sample, sequenced in a study of T cells after yellow fever vaccination. TCRdb re-derived calls from the 5' RACE reads in MiXCR, one entry per CDR3 protein. The data hold hundreds of thousands of distinct CDR3 sequences, with around 12% observed a single time. The starting material was PBMCs, obtained on the day of the yellow fever booster vaccination. The receptors come from a man under 40 who received the YFV17D yellow fever vaccine. The CDR3 runs from the conserved cysteine through the conserved F or W. The D gene is left open where the match is weak. Rows give clone size only sometimes, using once, few, many, or a class for an expanded clone.

V	size	D	J	CDR3	DNA
TRBV10-3	NA	NA	TRBJ2-1	CAINRIASDEQFF	TGTGCCATCAACCGGATCGCATCCGATGAGCAGTTCTTC
TRBV5-1	few	NA	TRBJ2-2	CASSEAVMNTGELFF	TGCGCCAGCAGCGAAGCGGTGATGAACACCGGGGAGCTGTTTTTT
TRBV3-1	few	NA	TRBJ1-3	CASTETVSGNTIYF	TGTGCCAGCACCGAGACTGTCTCTGGAAACACCATATATTTT
TRBV9	NA	TRBD1	TRBJ2-1	CASSVQEGAFGNEQFF	TGTGCCAGCAGCGTTCAAGAGGGGGCGTTTGGGAATGAGCAGTTCTTC
TRBV13	few	TRBD1	TRBJ2-7	CASTLGQGLSSYEQYF	TGTGCCAGTACCTTGGGACAGGGGTTAAGCTCCTACGAGCAGTACTTC
TRBV9	NA	NA	TRBJ2-1	CASSSGADYNEQFF	TGTGCCAGCAGCTCAGGGGCAGATTACAATGAGCAGTTCTTC
TRBV7-2	few	TRBD2	TRBJ2-3	CASSERTSGPMMDTQYF	TGTGCCAGCAGCGAGCGGACTAGCGGGCCTATGATGGATACGCAGTATTTT
TRBV18	NA	NA	TRBJ2-7	CASSPDVNSYEQYF	TGTGCCAGCTCACCGGACGTAAACTCCTACGAGCAGTACTTC
TRBV6-2/TRBV6-3	few	TRBD1	TRBJ1-1	CASSHGQAEAFF	TGTGCCAGCAGCCATGGACAGGCTGAAGCTTTCTTT
TRBV23-1	NA	NA	TRBJ1-5	CASKGRDGNQPQHF	TGCGCCAGCAAGGGACGGGACGGCAATCAGCCCCAGCATTTT
TRBV9	NA	NA	TRBJ1-4	CASSVRTIDEKLFF	TGTGCCAGCAGCGTCCGGACAATTGATGAAAAACTGTTTTTT
TRBV7-9	few	NA	TRBJ2-2	CASSSWRAHTGELFF	TGTGCCAGCAGCTCCTGGCGGGCCCACACCGGGGAGCTGTTTTTT
TRBV29-1	few	TRBD2	TRBJ2-5	CSLLRSSGSQETQYF	TGCAGTCTGTTGAGGAGTAGCGGGAGCCAAGAGACCCAGTACTTC
TRBV4-3	NA	NA	TRBJ1-1	CASSQDRRNTEAFF	TGCGCCAGCAGCCAAGATCGCAGGAACACTGAAGCTTTCTTT
TRBV9	few	TRBD2	TRBJ2-2	CASSATSGNLFNTGELFF	TGTGCCAGCAGCGCGACTAGCGGGAATCTCTTTAACACCGGGGAGCTGTTTTTT
TRBV10-1	NA	TRBD2	TRBJ2-7	CASRATPGLPTLHEQYF	TGCGCCAGCAGGGCAACCCCGGGACTACCGACTCTCCACGAGCAGTACTTC
TRBV7-9	NA	TRBD1	TRBJ2-1	CASTMSGGQGNEQFF	TGTGCCAGCACCATGTCAGGGGGACAGGGCAATGAGCAGTTCTTC
TRBV4-3	NA	NA	TRBJ1-1	CASSPSGPLEAFF	TGCGCCAGCAGCCCCTCTGGTCCATTGGAAGCTTTCTTT
TRBV4-3	many	TRBD2	TRBJ2-3	CASSQDLGNGRAPDTQYF	TGCGCCAGCAGCCAAGACCTAGGTAACGGGAGGGCTCCAGATACGCAGTATTTT
TRBV12-3/TRBV12-4	few	NA	TRBJ2-1	CASSLDSSNEQFF	TGTGCCAGCAGCTTGGACAGTTCCAATGAGCAGTTCTTC
TRBV6-5	few	NA	TRBJ2-1	CASTRGGEQFF	TGTGCCAGCACTCGAGGTGGTGAGCAGTTCTTC
TRBV27	NA	NA	TRBJ1-1	CASSPHSWNTEAFF	TGTGCCAGCAGTCCACATTCATGGAACACTGAAGCTTTCTTT
TRBV7-2	NA	NA	TRBJ1-6	CASSFGSSPLHF	TGTGCCAGCAGCTTCGGGAGTTCACCCCTCCACTTT
TRBV10-3	few	NA	TRBJ2-7	CAIRGQGPYEQYF	TGTGCCATCAGAGGCCAGGGCCCCTACGAGCAGTACTTC
TRBV7-2	few	NA	TRBJ2-1	CASSLAPGVTEQFF	TGTGCCAGCAGCTTAGCGCCGGGAGTGACTGAGCAGTTCTTC
TRBV19	NA	TRBD1	TRBJ2-2	CASSTMTGPGELFF	TGTGCCAGTAGTACAATGACAGGGCCCGGGGAGCTGTTTTTT
TRBV3-1	NA	NA	TRBJ2-7	CASSQVLGRLIEQYF	TGTGCCAGCAGCCAAGTTTTGGGCCGACTAATCGAGCAGTACTTC
TRBV30	few	TRBD2	TRBJ2-1	CAWRRLAGDPRDEQFF	TGTGCCTGGAGGAGACTAGCGGGAGACCCTAGGGATGAGCAGTTCTTC
TRBV29-1	NA	TRBD2	TRBJ2-4	CSVEDGAGDLNIQYF	TGCAGCGTTGAAGATGGGGCGGGAGACCTCAACATTCAGTACTTC
TRBV12-3/TRBV12-4	NA	NA	TRBJ1-1	CASSLGATNTEAFF	TGTGCCAGCAGTTTAGGGGCGACGAACACTGAAGCTTTCTTT
TRBV4-2	NA	TRBD2	TRBJ2-7	CASSRAGRDLYEQYF	TGTGCCAGCAGCCGCGCAGGGAGGGACCTCTACGAGCAGTACTTC
TRBV19	NA	NA	TRBJ2-7	CASSILYGSYEQYF	TGTGCCAGTAGTATTCTCTACGGTTCCTACGAGCAGTACTTC
TRBV6-5	NA	NA	TRBJ2-6	CASSPLNSGANVLTF	TGTGCCAGCAGCCCCTTAAACTCTGGGGCCAACGTCCTGACTTTC
TRBV20-1	NA	TRBD1	TRBJ2-5	CSAHPGQGIQETQYF	TGCAGTGCTCATCCAGGACAGGGAATACAAGAGACCCAGTACTTC
TRBV5-4	NA	TRBD2	TRBJ2-3	CASSPGGTSGADTQYF	TGTGCCAGCAGCCCGGGGGGGACTAGCGGTGCAGATACGCAGTATTTT
TRBV19	NA	NA	TRBJ2-1	CASSTGRETYNEQFF	TGTGCCAGTAGTACAGGTCGGGAGACCTACAATGAGCAGTTCTTC
TRBV7-2	NA	TRBD1	TRBJ2-7	CASSLAVGQGVYEQYF	TGTGCCAGCAGCTTAGCTGTGGGACAGGGGGTCTACGAGCAGTACTTC
TRBV20-1	NA	NA	TRBJ2-7	CSARDIAAIDPYEQYF	TGCAGTGCTAGAGATATCGCCGCAATAGACCCCTACGAGCAGTACTTC
TRBV7-9	few	TRBD1	TRBJ2-7	CASSPDPGQGNSYEQYF	TGTGCCAGCAGCCCAGACCCGGGACAGGGGAACTCCTACGAGCAGTACTTC
TRBV20-1	few	TRBD2	TRBJ2-7	CSASSLAGVTYEQYF	TGCAGTGCTAGCTCCCTAGCGGGAGTAACCTACGAGCAGTACTTC
TRBV6-2/TRBV6-3	NA	TRBD1	TRBJ2-1	CASSTGQGVDNEQFF	TGTGCCAGCAGTACGGGACAGGGGGTCGACAATGAGCAGTTCTTC
TRBV4-3	few	NA	TRBJ1-2	CASSQDLLTGLDYGYTF	TGCGCCAGCAGCCAAGATCTACTTACGGGGCTTGACTATGGCTACACCTTC
TRBV6-5	few	NA	TRBJ1-1	CASSYGEEAFF	TGTGCCAGCAGTTACGGAGAGGAAGCTTTCTTT
TRBV29-1	NA	NA	TRBJ2-1	CSVRKGSDSPYNEQFF	TGCAGCGTCCGAAAGGGTAGTGACTCCCCTTACAATGAGCAGTTCTTC
TRBV18	NA	NA	TRBJ2-5	CASSPEVQGTQYF	TGTGCCAGCTCACCAGAAGTTCAAGGGACCCAGTACTTC
TRBV11-2	many	TRBD2	TRBJ2-1	CASSLVAGAGGTLSSYNEQFF	TGTGCCAGCAGCTTAGTGGCGGGAGCGGGAGGAACCCTGAGCTCCTACAATGAGCAGTTCTTC
TRBV20-1	NA	NA	TRBJ1-4	CSAREVTGEKLFF	TGCAGTGCTAGAGAAGTAACTGGGGAAAAACTGTTTTTT
TRBV4-3	NA	NA	TRBJ2-2	CASSLIGGGELFF	TGCGCCAGCAGCCTAATAGGGGGAGGGGAGCTGTTTTTT
TRBV5-1	few	TRBD2	TRBJ2-2	CASSLASGGNTGELFF	TGCGCCAGCAGCTTGGCTAGCGGGGGGAACACCGGGGAGCTGTTTTTT
TRBV11-2	few	TRBD2	TRBJ2-2	CASLRRGGDTGELFF	TGTGCCAGCCTGCGCCGGGGAGGGGACACCGGGGAGCTGTTTTTT
TRBV14	few	TRBD2	TRBJ2-1	CASSQTSGLAGRGEQFF	TGTGCCAGCAGCCAGACATCAGGACTAGCGGGACGGGGTGAGCAGTTCTTC